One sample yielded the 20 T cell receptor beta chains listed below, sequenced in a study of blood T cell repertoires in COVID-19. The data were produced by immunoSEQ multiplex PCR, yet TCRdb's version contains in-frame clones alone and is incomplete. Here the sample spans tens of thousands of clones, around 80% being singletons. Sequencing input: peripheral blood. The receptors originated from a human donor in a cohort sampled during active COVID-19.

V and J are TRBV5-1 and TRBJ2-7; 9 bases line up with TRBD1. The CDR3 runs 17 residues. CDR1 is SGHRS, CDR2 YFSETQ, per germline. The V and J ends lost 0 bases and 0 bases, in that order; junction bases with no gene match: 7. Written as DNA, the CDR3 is TGCGCCAGCAGCTTGGTTGCAGGGACAGGGTTCTCCTACGAGCAGTACTTC. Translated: CASSLVAGTGFSYEQYF.

CDR3 DNA: TGTGCCAGCAGCCTGGGGGCAAGCTCCTACAATGAGCAGTTCTTC. Translation gives CASSLGASSYNEQFF. This chain uses TRBV5-5 with TRBJ2-1; the D gene is possibly TRBD1 (6 bases). Looked up from germline, CDR1 is SGHKS and CDR2 is YYEKEE (reference sequence). Trimming took off 4 bases at V and 0 bases at J, with 11 bases between the two ends. The CDR3 has 15 amino acids. Using reference TRBV5-5 and TRBJ2-1 for the parts outside the CDR3, the full variable domain is DAGVTQSPTHLIKTRGQQVTLRCSPISGHKSVSWYQQVLGQGPQFIFQYYEKEERGRGNFPDRFSARQFPNYSSELNVNALLLGDSALYLCASSLGASSYNEQFFGPGTRLTVL.

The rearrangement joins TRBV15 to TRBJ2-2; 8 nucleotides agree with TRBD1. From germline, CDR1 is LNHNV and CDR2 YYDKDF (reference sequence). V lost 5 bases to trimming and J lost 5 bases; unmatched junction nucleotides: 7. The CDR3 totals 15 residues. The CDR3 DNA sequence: TGTGCCACCAGCTCCCGGACAGGGAGGACCGGGGAGCTGTTTTTT. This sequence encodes CATSSRTGRTGELFF.

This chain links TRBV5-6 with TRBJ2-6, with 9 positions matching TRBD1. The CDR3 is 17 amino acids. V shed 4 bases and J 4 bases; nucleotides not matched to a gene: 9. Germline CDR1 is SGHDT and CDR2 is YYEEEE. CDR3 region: CASSQGQGVLGANVLTF. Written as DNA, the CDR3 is TGTGCCAGCAGCCAGGGACAGGGCGTCCTAGGGGCCAACGTCCTGACTTTC.

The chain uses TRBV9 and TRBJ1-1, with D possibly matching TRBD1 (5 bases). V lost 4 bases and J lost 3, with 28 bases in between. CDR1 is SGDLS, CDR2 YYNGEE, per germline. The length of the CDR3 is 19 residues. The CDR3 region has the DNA TGTGCCAGCAGCCCAAAAGGGGTGGGGGGACTCCCTGGGGACACTGAAGCTTTCTTT. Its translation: CASSPKGVGGLPGDTEAFF.

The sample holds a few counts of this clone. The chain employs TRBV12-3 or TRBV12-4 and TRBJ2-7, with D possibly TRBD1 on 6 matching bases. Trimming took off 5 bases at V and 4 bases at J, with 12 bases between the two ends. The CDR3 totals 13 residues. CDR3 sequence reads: CASSQQQGYEQYF. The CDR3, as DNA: TGTGCCAGCAGTCAACAACAGGGTTACGAGCAGTACTTC.

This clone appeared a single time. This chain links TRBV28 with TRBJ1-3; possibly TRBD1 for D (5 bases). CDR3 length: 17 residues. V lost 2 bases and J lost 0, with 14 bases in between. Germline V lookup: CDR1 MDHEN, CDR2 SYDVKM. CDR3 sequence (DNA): TGTGCCAGCAGTTTAGGCTCGAGGGGAGGCTCTGGAAACACCATATATTTT. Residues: CASSLGSRGGSGNTIYF.

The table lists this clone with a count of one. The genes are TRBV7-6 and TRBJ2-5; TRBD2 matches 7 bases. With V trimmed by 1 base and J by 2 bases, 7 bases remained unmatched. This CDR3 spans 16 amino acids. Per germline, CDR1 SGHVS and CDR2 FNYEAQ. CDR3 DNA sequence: TGTGCCAGCAGCTTAGTATCAGTGGGAGGGCAAGAGACCCAGTACTTC. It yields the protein CASSLVSVGGQETQYF.

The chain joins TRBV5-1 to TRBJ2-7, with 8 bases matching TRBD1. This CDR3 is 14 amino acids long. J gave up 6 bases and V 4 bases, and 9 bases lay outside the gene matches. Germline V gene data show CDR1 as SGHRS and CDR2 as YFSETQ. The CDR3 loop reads CASSLGQGIGEQYF. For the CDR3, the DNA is TGCGCCAGCAGCCTAGGACAGGGAATAGGCGAGCAGTACTTC.

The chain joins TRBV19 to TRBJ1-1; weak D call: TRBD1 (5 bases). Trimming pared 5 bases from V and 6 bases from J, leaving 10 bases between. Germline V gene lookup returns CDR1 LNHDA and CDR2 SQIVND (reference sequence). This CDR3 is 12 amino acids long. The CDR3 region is CASSALQAEAFF. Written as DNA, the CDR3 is TGTGCCAGTAGTGCTTTACAGGCTGAAGCTTTCTTT.

The CDR3: CASSPDRNFYNEQFF. The DNA of the CDR3 is TGCGCCAGCAGCCCCGACAGAAACTTCTACAATGAGCAGTTCTTC. The J gene is TRBJ2-1, the V gene TRBV5-1, with TRBD1 as a possible D gene (5 bases). The CDR3 loop spans 15 amino acids. CDR1 is SGHRS and CDR2 is YFSETQ in the germline V gene. V lost 4 bases, J lost 3 bases, and 14 bases lay in between.

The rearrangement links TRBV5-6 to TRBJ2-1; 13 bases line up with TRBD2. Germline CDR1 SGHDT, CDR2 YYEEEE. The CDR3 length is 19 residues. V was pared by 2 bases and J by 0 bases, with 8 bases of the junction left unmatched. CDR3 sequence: CASSLRLAGGQSSYNEQFF. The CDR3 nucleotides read TGTGCCAGCAGCTTAAGACTAGCGGGGGGACAGAGCTCCTACAATGAGCAGTTCTTC.

CDR3 bases: TGTGCCAGCAGTTACTCCAAGGACAGTCTTCGGGACGAGCAGTACTTC. Residues: CASSYSKDSLRDEQYF. The V and J genes are TRBV6-5 and TRBJ2-7; weak D call: TRBD1 (6 bases). The CDR3 totals 16 residues. Germline V CDR1 and CDR2: MNHEY, SVGAGI. V shed 0 bases and J shed 5 bases, with 17 bases lying between them.

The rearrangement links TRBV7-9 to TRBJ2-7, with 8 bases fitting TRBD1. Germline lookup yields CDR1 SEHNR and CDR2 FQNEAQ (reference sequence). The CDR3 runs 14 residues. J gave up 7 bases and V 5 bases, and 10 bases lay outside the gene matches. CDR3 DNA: TGTGCCAGCAGCCTACACTCCGGGACAGGAGAGCAGTACTTC. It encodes CASSLHSGTGEQYF.

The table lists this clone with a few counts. CDR3: CASTGGHSPLHF. DNA of the CDR3: TGTGCCAGCACAGGGGGACATTCACCCCTCCACTTT. The V and J genes are TRBV6-5 and TRBJ1-6; the match to TRBD1 covers 7 bases. The ends lost 7 bases at V and 8 bases at J; junction bases unmatched: 2. Germline CDR1 and CDR2: MNHEY and SVGAGI. The CDR3 sequence is 12 residues long.

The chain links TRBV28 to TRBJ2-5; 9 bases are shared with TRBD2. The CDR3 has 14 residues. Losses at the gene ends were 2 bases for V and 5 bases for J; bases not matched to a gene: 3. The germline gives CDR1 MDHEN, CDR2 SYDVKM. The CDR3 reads CASSLAGGLETQYF. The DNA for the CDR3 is TGTGCCAGCAGTTTAGCGGGGGGGCTTGAGACCCAGTACTTC.

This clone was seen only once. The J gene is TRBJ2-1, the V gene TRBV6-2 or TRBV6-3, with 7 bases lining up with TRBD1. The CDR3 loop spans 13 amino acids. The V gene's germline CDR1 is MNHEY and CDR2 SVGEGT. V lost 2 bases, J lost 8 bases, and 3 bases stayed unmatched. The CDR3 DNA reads TGTGCCAGCAGTTACGGCAGGGGGTATGAGCAGTTCTTC. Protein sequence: CASSYGRGYEQFF.

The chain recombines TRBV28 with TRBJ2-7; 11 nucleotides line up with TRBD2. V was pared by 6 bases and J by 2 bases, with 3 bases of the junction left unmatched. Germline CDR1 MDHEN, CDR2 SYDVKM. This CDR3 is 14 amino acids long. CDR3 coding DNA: TGTGCCAGCAGCTTAGCGGGGGGGCCCTACGAGCAGTACTTC. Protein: CASSLAGGPYEQYF.

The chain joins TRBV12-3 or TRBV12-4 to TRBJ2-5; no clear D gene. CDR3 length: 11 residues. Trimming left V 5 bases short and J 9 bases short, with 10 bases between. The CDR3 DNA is TGTGCCAGCAGTACCGTCCGGGCCCAGTACTTC. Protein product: CASSTVRAQYF.

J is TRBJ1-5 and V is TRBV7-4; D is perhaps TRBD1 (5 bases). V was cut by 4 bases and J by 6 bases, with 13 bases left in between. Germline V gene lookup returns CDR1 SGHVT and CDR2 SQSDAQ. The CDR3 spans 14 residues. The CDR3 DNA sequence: TGTGCCAGCAGCTGTTTCGGGGGAGGTCAGCCCCAGCATTTT. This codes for CASSCFGGGQPQHF. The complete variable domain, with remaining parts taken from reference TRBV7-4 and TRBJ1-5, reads GAGVSQSPRYKVAKRGRDVALRCDSISGHVTLYWYRQTLGQGSEVLTYSQSDAQRDKSGRPSGRFSAERPERSVSTLKIQRTEQGDSAVYLCASSCFGGGQPQHFGDGTRLSIL.